These 5 T cell receptor beta chains share one sample of origin, sequenced in a study of cytomegalovirus exposure and HLA in healthy donors. Assay: immunoSEQ multiplex PCR; the TCRdb copy retains only in-frame clones and omits some. Of about 84,000 clones in the sample, approximately 90% were seen once. Sequencing was done on a sample of PBMCs. Source of these receptors: a man aged 25 to 40 in good health and CMV-seronegative.

This chain links TRBV2 with TRBJ2-5; 9 nucleotides match TRBD1. This CDR3 has 13 amino acids. The germline CDR1 and CDR2 sequences are SNHLY and FYNNEI. V lost 9 bases to trimming and J lost 5 bases; unmatched junction nucleotides: 7. DNA for the CDR3: TGTGCCAGGGGACAGGGTGGCCCCGAGACCCAGTACTTC. Translating gives CARGQGGPETQYF. Combining the CDR3 with reference TRBV2 and TRBJ2-5 gives the whole variable domain EPEVTQTPSHQVTQMGQEVILRCVPISNHLYFYWYRQILGQKVEFLVSFYNNEISEKSEIFDDQFSVERPDGSNFTLKIRSTKLEDSAMYFCARGQGGPETQYFGPGTRLLVL.

The chain couples TRBV2 to TRBJ2-7, with 12 bases fitting TRBD2. V shed 1 base and J 6 bases; nucleotides not matched to a gene: 4. The CDR3 length is 15 residues. CDR1 is SNHLY and CDR2 is FYNNEI in the germline V gene. The CDR3 here is CASSEGTGLAGEQYF. The DNA for the CDR3 is TGTGCCAGCAGTGAAGGGACGGGACTAGCGGGCGAGCAGTACTTC.

This chain uses TRBV5-1 with TRBJ1-3; tentatively, D is TRBD1 (5 bases). The CDR3 extends over 16 amino acids. Germline CDR1 is SGHRS and CDR2 is YFSETQ. Trimming took 4 bases from V and 7 from J, leaving 21 bases between them. CDR3 nucleotide sequence: TGCGCCAGCAGCCGAGAGGCGACAGACCGTGGCAACACCATATATTTT. Its protein product is CASSREATDRGNTIYF.

The V and J genes are TRBV9 and TRBJ2-3; TRBD2 is a possible D gene (6 bases). Germline CDR1 and CDR2: SGDLS and YYNGEE. The CDR3 is made up of 14 amino acids. Trimming stripped 4 bases from V and 0 bases from J, with 9 bases between. The CDR3 sequence: CASSPTRSTDTQYF. The CDR3 nucleotides are TGTGCCAGCAGCCCGACTAGGAGCACAGATACGCAGTATTTT.

This chain connects TRBV5-1 to TRBJ2-2; 9 nucleotides match TRBD2. With V trimmed by 4 bases and J by 5 bases, 9 bases remained unmatched. The V gene's germline CDR1 is SGHRS and CDR2 YFSETQ. CDR3 length: 16 amino acids. In nucleotides, the CDR3 is TGCGCCAGCAGCCCGATGGCGGGGGGGCTAACCGGGGAGCTGTTTTTT. Protein: CASSPMAGGLTGELFF.